The T cell receptor beta chain under discussion was sequenced for a study of blood T cell repertoires in COVID-19. Overall study: Researchers got acute and convalescent COVID-19 samples from the United States, Italy and Spain.

This table comes from immunoSEQ multiplex PCR, and its TCRdb copy is limited to in-frame clones, with some not included. The table includes around 67,000 clones, around 90% detected once. The CDR3 covers 15 residues. Germline V gene lookup returns CDR1 MRHNA and CDR2 SNTAGT. The V end was cut by 5 bases, the J end by 0 bases, with 13 bases between. The receptor was derived from a woman older than 75 with acute or convalescent COVID-19. Sequences were obtained from peripheral blood. This chain joins TRBV6-4 and TRBJ1-2, with D unclear. The CDR3 sequence: CASSFAPGSNYGYTF. The DNA of the CDR3 is TGTGCCAGCAGTTTCGCCCCGGGGTCTAACTATGGCTACACCTTC.